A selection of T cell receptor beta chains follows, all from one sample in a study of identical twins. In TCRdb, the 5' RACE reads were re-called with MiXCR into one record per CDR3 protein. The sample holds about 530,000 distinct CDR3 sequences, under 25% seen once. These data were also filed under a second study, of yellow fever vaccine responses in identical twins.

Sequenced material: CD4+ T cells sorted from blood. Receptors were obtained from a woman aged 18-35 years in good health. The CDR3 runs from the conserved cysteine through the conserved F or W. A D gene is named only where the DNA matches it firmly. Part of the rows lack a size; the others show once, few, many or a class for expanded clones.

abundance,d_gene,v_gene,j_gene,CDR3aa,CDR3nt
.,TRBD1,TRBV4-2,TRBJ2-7,CASSQGTGGRAYEQYF,TGTGCCAGCAGCCAGGGTACAGGGGGCCGGGCCTACGAGCAGTACTTC
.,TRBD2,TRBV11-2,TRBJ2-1,CASSLSISGRAYNEQFF,TGTGCCAGCAGCTTAAGTATTAGCGGGAGGGCGTACAATGAGCAGTTCTTC
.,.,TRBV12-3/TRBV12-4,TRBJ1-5,CASSLVQGSNQPQHF,TGTGCCAGCAGTTTGGTACAGGGCAGCAATCAGCCCCAGCATTTT
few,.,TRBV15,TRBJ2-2,CATSRERYTGELFF,TGTGCCACCAGCAGAGAACGGTACACCGGGGAGCTGTTTTTT
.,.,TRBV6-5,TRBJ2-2,CASSYKLSPTGELFF,TGTGCCAGCAGTTATAAGCTGAGCCCCACCGGGGAGCTGTTTTTT
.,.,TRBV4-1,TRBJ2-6,CASSPSWPGANVLTF,TGCGCCAGCAGCCCCTCGTGGCCTGGGGCCAACGTCCTGACTTTC
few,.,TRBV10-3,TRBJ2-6,CAISLEGSGANVLTF,TGTGCCATCTCCCTCGAGGGTTCTGGGGCCAACGTCCTGACTTTC
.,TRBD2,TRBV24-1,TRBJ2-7,CATSDNPGLAGVPYEQYF,TGTGCCACCAGTGATAACCCCGGACTAGCGGGAGTTCCATACGAGCAGTACTTC
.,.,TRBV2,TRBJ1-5,CASSELPDQPQHF,TGTGCCAGCAGTGAACTACCCGATCAGCCCCAGCATTTT
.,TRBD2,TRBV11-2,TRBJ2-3,CASSWLAGAVKDTQYF,TGTGCCAGCAGCTGGCTTGCGGGAGCAGTTAAAGATACGCAGTATTTT
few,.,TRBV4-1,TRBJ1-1,CASSQDRVNTEAFF,TGCGCCAGCAGCCAAGATCGGGTGAACACTGAAGCTTTCTTT
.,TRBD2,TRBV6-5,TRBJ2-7,CASSYSSMRGRASSYEQYF,TGTGCCAGCAGTTACTCGTCTATGCGGGGGAGGGCTTCCTCCTACGAGCAGTACTTC
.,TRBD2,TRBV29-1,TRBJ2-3,CSSGLAGGPDTQYF,TGCAGCTCCGGGCTAGCGGGAGGGCCGGATACGCAGTATTTT
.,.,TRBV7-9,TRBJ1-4,CASSHGQVLFF,TGTGCCAGCAGCCACGGGCAGGTACTGTTTTTT
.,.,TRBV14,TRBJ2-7,CASSSRYSYEQYF,TGTGCCAGCTCTAGCAGATACTCCTACGAGCAGTACTTC
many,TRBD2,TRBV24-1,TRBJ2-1,CATSVLAGGPLNEQFF,TGTGCCACCAGTGTGTTAGCGGGGGGGCCTCTCAATGAGCAGTTCTTC
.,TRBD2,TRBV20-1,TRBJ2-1,CSARPSGRAENEQFF,TGCAGTGCTAGGCCTAGCGGGAGGGCCGAAAATGAGCAGTTCTTC
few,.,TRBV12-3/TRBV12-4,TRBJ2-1,CASSFRLSPYNEQFF,TGTGCCAGCAGTTTTCGGCTATCCCCCTACAATGAGCAGTTCTTC
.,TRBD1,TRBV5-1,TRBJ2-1,CASSLEGRGNEQFF,TGCGCCAGCAGCTTGGAGGGCAGGGGGAATGAGCAGTTCTTC
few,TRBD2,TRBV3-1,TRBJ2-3,CASSQDWQREEVDTQYF,TGTGCCAGCAGCCAAGATTGGCAGCGGGAGGAGGTAGATACGCAGTATTTT
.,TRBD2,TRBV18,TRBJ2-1,CASSPFSSGNVNEQFF,TGTGCCAGCTCACCATTCTCTAGCGGGAATGTAAATGAGCAGTTCTTC
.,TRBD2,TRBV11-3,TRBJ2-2,CASSLVASGRPSGELFF,TGTGCCAGCAGCTTAGTGGCTAGCGGGAGGCCCTCCGGGGAGCTGTTTTTT
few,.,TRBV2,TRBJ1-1,CASKYVEGFTEAFF,TGTGCCAGCAAGTACGTCGAGGGGTTCACTGAAGCTTTCTTT
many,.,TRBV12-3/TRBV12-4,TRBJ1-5,CASRPTGHQPQHF,TGTGCCAGCAGGCCTACAGGGCACCAGCCCCAGCATTTT
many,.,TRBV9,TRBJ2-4,CASSVGSGVGNIQYF,TGTGCCAGCAGCGTAGGGTCAGGGGTCGGAAACATTCAGTACTTC
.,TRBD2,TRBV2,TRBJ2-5,CASSIAGLGETQYF,TGTGCCAGCAGTATAGCGGGGCTGGGGGAGACCCAGTACTTC
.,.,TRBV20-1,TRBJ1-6,CSARAVTYNSPLHF,TGCAGTGCTAGAGCGGTCACCTATAATTCACCCCTCCACTTT
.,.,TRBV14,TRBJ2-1,CASSQAYRGQYNEQFF,TGTGCCAGCAGCCAAGCTTACAGAGGACAGTACAATGAGCAGTTCTTC
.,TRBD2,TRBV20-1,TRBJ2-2,CSAREKPSGAGELFF,TGCAGTGCTAGAGAAAAGCCTAGCGGGGCCGGGGAGCTGTTTTTT
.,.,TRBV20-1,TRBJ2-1,CSAPPRAEHYNEQFF,TGCAGTGCTCCCCCTCGTGCGGAACACTACAATGAGCAGTTCTTC
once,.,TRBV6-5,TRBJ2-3,CASSYSFLADTQYF,TGTGCCAGCAGTTACTCTTTCTTGGCAGATACGCAGTATTTT
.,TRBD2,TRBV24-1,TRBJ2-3,CATSPTSGLTDTQYF,TGTGCCACCAGCCCCACTAGCGGCCTCACAGATACGCAGTATTTT
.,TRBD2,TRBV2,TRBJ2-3,CASTGLAGDYTDTQYF,TGTGCCAGCACGGGACTAGCGGGGGACTACACAGATACGCAGTATTTT
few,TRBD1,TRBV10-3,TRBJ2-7,CAISQTGPYEQYF,TGTGCCATCAGCCAGACAGGGCCGTACGAGCAGTACTTC
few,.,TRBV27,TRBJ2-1,CASSLALGTGEQFF,TGTGCCAGCAGTTTAGCCCTTGGTACCGGTGAGCAGTTCTTC
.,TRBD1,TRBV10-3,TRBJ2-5,CAISEGQGAPKTQYF,TGTGCCATCAGTGAGGGACAGGGGGCGCCTAAGACCCAGTACTTC
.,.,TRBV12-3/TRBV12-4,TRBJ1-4,CASSLRGEWREEKLFF,TGTGCCAGCAGTTTAAGGGGGGAGTGGAGGGAGGAAAAACTGTTTTTT
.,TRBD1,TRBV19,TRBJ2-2,CASTPVTGTGVGTGELFF,TGTGCCAGTACCCCAGTTACCGGGACAGGGGTCGGAACCGGGGAGCTGTTTTTT
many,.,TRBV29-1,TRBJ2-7,CSVRDTHYEQYF,TGCAGCGTTCGGGACACACACTACGAGCAGTACTTC
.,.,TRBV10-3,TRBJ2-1,CATRDSDSYNEQFF,TGTGCCACCAGAGACAGCGACTCCTACAATGAGCAGTTCTTC
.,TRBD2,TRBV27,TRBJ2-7,CASSLGTSGRIPKEQYF,TGTGCCAGCAGTTTAGGGACTAGCGGGAGGATACCTAAGGAGCAGTACTTC
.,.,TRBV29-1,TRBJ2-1,CSVVIGGHHYNEQFF,TGCAGCGTTGTGATCGGGGGGCATCACTACAATGAGCAGTTCTTC
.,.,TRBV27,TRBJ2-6,CASSLSIGGISGANVLTF,TGTGCCAGCAGTTTATCGATAGGGGGGATCTCTGGGGCCAACGTCCTGACTTTC
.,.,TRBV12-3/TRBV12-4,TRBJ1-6,CASSPQENSPLHF,TGTGCCAGCAGTCCTCAGGAAAATTCACCCCTCCACTTT
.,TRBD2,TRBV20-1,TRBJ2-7,CSARTSGGSYEQYF,TGCAGTGCTAGAACTAGCGGGGGGTCCTACGAGCAGTACTTC
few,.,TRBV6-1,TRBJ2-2,CASSRLQANTGELFF,TGTGCCAGCAGTAGATTACAGGCGAACACCGGGGAGCTGTTTTTT
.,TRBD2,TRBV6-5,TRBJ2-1,CASSYGFVAGNYNEQFF,TGTGCCAGCAGTTACGGATTCGTAGCGGGTAATTACAATGAGCAGTTCTTC
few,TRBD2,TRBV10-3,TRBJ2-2,CAISETSGTNTGELFF,TGTGCCATCAGTGAGACTAGCGGGACCAACACCGGGGAGCTGTTTTTT
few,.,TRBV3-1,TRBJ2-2,CASSQVLATNTGELFF,TGTGCCAGCAGCCAAGTCCTAGCGACGAACACCGGGGAGCTGTTTTTT
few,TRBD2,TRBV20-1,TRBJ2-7,CSAREFVAGPYEQYF,TGCAGTGCTAGAGAGTTTGTAGCGGGGCCCTACGAGCAGTACTTC